This TCR beta chain was sequenced in a study of early T cells in non-severe SARS-CoV-2 infection. Overall study context: Sequencing of unsorted whole blood was done on bulk RNA, leaving chains unpaired.

CDR1 and CDR2 (germline): SGHKS, YYEKEE (reference sequence). The V end was cut by 1 base, the J end by 0 bases, with 11 bases between. The CDR3 is 16 residues long. Study-wide results and limits: Anti-spike CD8 specificities were favored by VDJdb matching, whose results missed private and CD4 specificities.

Individual cDNA molecules received unique molecular identifiers during library preparation. TCRdb itself ran the 5' RACE reads through MiXCR, one entry per CDR3 protein. The sample carries tens of thousands of distinct CDR3 sequences, less than 10% recorded once. This clonotype appeared many times. The antigen is not known. The genes are TRBV5-5 and TRBJ1-3; the D is unclear. Sample: whole blood, taken at baseline. The TCR was taken from an adult who was a healthcare worker with PCR-confirmed SARS-CoV-2 infection or an uninfected control (not recorded which). In nucleotides, the CDR3 is TGTGCCAGCAGCTTGCGGAACACTCGCTCTGGAAACACCATATATTTT. This encodes CASSLRNTRSGNTIYF. Combining the CDR3 with reference TRBV5-5 and TRBJ1-3 gives the whole variable domain DAGVTQSPTHLIKTRGQQVTLRCSPISGHKSVSWYQQVLGQGPQFIFQYYEKEERGRGNFPDRFSARQFPNYSSELNVNALLLGDSALYLCASSLRNTRSGNTIYFGEGSWLTVV.